The entry below describes one TCR beta chain. The specificity of this receptor is unknown. Base qualities are not at hand, and no much larger clone is one base apart. The entry originates in a study of Graves' ophthalmopathy and Graves' hyperthyroidism (dated by TCRdb to 2016 to 2018). Describing the broader study: Hyperthyroidism was defined as stable when no progression to ophthalmopathy occurred within 18 months of follow-up. TCR beta repertoire signatures were used to distinguish Graves' ophthalmopathy from Graves' hyperthyroidism and to predict progression to ophthalmopathy. In total, 135 blood samples were TCR-sequenced: fewer than 50 ophthalmopathy, around 75 hyperthyroidism and approximately 17 hyperthyroidism-to-ophthalmopathy patients. To explore V-J signatures distinguishing ophthalmopathy from hyperthyroidism, a discovery set of about a hundred patients (more than 40 ophthalmopathy, some 55 stable hyperthyroidism) was enrolled. An independent validation cohort was composed of some 19 hyperthyroidism patients and over 15 patients who later progressed from hyperthyroidism to ophthalmopathy. In five or six hyperthyroidism patients, the T-cell repertoire of thyroid tissue was compared with the T-cell repertoire of blood. Following sampling, methimazole starting at 30 mg daily was administered to hyperthyroidism patients, and high-dose intravenous methylprednisolone was administered to ophthalmopathy patients. Overall results and qualifications from the work: Sample size was not statistically predetermined, and group allocation was not concealed from the investigators. In validation, the model predicted ophthalmopathy progression with 70.59% sensitivity and around 72% specificity; roughly 11 predicted patients were CT-confirmed with GO in a median of roughly 6.8 months. Most expanded thyroid clonotypes with frequency above 0.001 were also detected in blood, suggesting blood repertoires may reflect the thyroid immune response. Ophthalmopathy was separated from stable hyperthyroidism by the 13-signature model with around 89% sensitivity and roughly 82% specificity in cross-validation and with 80%/75% in the test set.

For repertoire sequencing, the TCR beta CDR3 regions were amplified from RNA transcripts. The first round of RT-PCR was done with HTBI primers and the Qiagen OneStep RT-PCR kit, and was followed by a second round of multiplex PCR, then size selection and purification. The libraries underwent paired-end sequencing with 100 bp reads on an Illumina HiSeq2000. The authors' analysis ran thus. SOAPnuke was used to process the reads, throwing out any read that had adapters, had uncalled bases, had a mean Phred below 15, or lacked an exact constant-primer or identifier match. COPE v1.2.5 was used to merge the high-quality paired reads. Each unique nucleotide sequence was defined as a clonotype, and clonotypes were aligned to IMGT TRB V, D and J references with MiTCR v1.1. The analysis was limited to V-J combinations with a frequency above 0.0001, which together covered 99.2% of repertoires. For each V-J combination, a TCR clonal expansion and chaos score was defined as the ratio of F50 clonal expansion to chaos observed in the TCRdist matrix. Features were reduced by Welch's t-statistics and random forest to about a dozen V-J combinations, which fed a naive Bayes classifier. Thyroid-blood repertoire similarity was quantified with the Morisita-Horn index. The public reads were run again by TCRdb, first through fastp at Q25 and then through MiXCR, and only productive beta chains were kept. CDR3 protein duplicates are merged, each entry listing the most common genes and DNA. TCRdb's processing, not the authors' own work, is the source of the V and J calls. The sample table lists more than 1,000,000 distinct CDR3 sequences, about 40% of them with a count of one. Over 8.5% of the sample is held by the ten biggest clonotypes.

Hyperthyroidism patients were newly diagnosed, were aged 18 to 65 years, and had a disease duration under 2 months. Patients with other autoimmune diseases, uncontrolled infections, pregnancy or lactation were excluded from the study. Clinical symptoms, serum thyroxine, TRAb, thyroid ultrasound and orbital computed tomography formed the basis of the diagnosis. Trizol reagent was used to extract the total RNA, and its quality was then checked on an Agilent 2100 Bioanalyzer. The CDR3 has 18 amino acids, counting the end cysteine and phenylalanine. Here the CDR3 DNA is all that survives: 54 bases in frame from base 1. As encoded in the germline V gene, CDR1 is SGHVS while CDR2 is FQNEAQ. Trimming costs V 5 bases and J 0 bases, and their ends lie 19 bases apart.

Sequencing was done on a sample of peripheral blood or thyroid tissue (not recorded which). In this chain, TRBV7-8 is recombined with TRBJ1-4; the D gene identity is not certain. The clonotype comes from an adult man with Graves' hyperthyroidism. The CDR3 here reads CASSQGLLGIATNEKLFF. The bases read TGTGCCAGCAGCCAAGGATTGTTGGGGATTGCAACTAATGAAAAACTGTTTTTT. When the CDR3 is completed using the reference TRBV7-8 and TRBJ1-4 genes on either side, the full variable domain is GAGVSQSPRYKVAKRGQDVALRCDPISGHVSLFWYQQALGQGPEFLTYFQNEAQLDKSGLPSDRFFAERPEGSVSTLKIQRTQQEDSAVYLCASSQGLLGIATNEKLFFGSGTQLSVL.